This T cell receptor (beta chain) came from a study of cytomegalovirus exposure and HLA in healthy donors. Study observations and caveats: Later analysis identified several of the most significant clusters that appeared linked to common viral pathogens. Researchers reported in a later analysis that a missense DCLRE1C variant was tied to TCR beta V- and J-gene trimming. Within the data, a cluster of highly shared sequence variants was likely a sequencing artifact. The study carried out a later analysis of TCR beta sequences. It associated some 15,000 of them with specific HLA alleles at a false discovery rate of 0.05.

The PCR ran on 60 Vbeta and 13 Jbeta primers. Here immunoSEQ multiplex PCR was the method, and the copy in TCRdb shows in-frame clones only, minus some. The table lists approximately 140,000 clones, about 60% of them singletons. A remark on this clone: Its cognate antigen is unknown.

Germline loops: CDR1 LGHNA, CDR2 YSLEER. The CDR3 consists of 15 residues. Germline trimming cut 6 bases from V and 3 bases from J; bases unmatched to any gene: 8. The J gene is TRBJ1-2, the V gene TRBV4-3; 9 nucleotides match TRBD1. The sample comprised PBMCs. The clonotype comes from a woman aged 55-70 years in good health and CMV-seropositive. The CDR3 DNA is TGCGCCAGCAGTCTGATGCGGGACAGGGACTATGGCTACACCTTC. Translation: CASSLMRDRDYGYTF.